This T cell receptor beta chain was identified in a study of shared clonotypes between healthy human individuals. Here immunoSEQ multiplex PCR was the method, and the copy in TCRdb shows in-frame clones only, minus some. The sample holds 2 million to 2.5 million clones, around 92% seen once. Note on this clone: Antigen unknown.

In the CD4+ fraction, cells were divided into CD45RA+ naive and CD45RA-negative memory subsets. Overall study findings and caveats: Depth of sequencing was expected to influence donor clonotype sharing. The generation probabilities recorded for non-shared clonotypes fell below those of clonotypes shared by all four donors. The study found 4.5% to 6% of naive CD4 clonotypes shared across a few donors.

The TCR sequence derives from a man between 18 and 29 years old in good health. Some clones in this sample may be carry-over from other donors' samples. What was sequenced was naive CD4+ T cells from PBMCs. Described subset: CD45RA+ positively selected.

The CDR3 DNA reads TGTGCCAGCAGGGACGAAACCCCGAGGCGCACCGGGGAGCTGTTTTTT. Translated, it gives CASRDETPRRTGELFF. V gene TRBV6-4 combines with J gene TRBJ2-2; D is unresolved. There are 16 residues in the CDR3. The V gene's germline CDR1 is MRHNA and CDR2 SNTAGT. V shed 6 bases and J shed 4 bases, with 18 bases lying between them.